The 21 T cell receptor beta chains reported below all come from one sample, sequenced in a study of T cells after yellow fever vaccination. TCRdb re-analysed the 5' RACE reads in MiXCR, keeping a single row per CDR3 protein. Of 150,000 to 200,000 distinct CDR3 sequences in the sample, less than 9% are singletons; the top ten hold roughly 2.5%. Sequencing was performed on CD4+ T cells sorted from PBMCs, taken about 5 days after the first yellow fever vaccination. Receptors were obtained from a man aged 18-30 years who received the YFV17D yellow fever vaccine.

This clonotype was observed at least ten times. The chain links TRBV7-3 to TRBJ1-1; 7 bases align to TRBD1. The V segment lost 2 bases and the J segment 1 base; nucleotides outside the gene matches: 1. The germline gives CDR1 SGHTA, CDR2 FQGTGA. The CDR3 loop spans 14 amino acids. CDR3 nucleotide sequence: TGTGCCAGCAGCTTAGGACAGGAGAACACTGAAGCTTTCTTT. It translates to CASSLGQENTEAFF.

In its sample, this clonotype was seen many times. The J gene is TRBJ2-3, the V gene TRBV6-5; D unclear. Germline V gene data show CDR1 as MNHEY and CDR2 as SVGAGI. The CDR3 is 15 amino acids. Trimming shortened V by 0 bases and J by 4 bases, and 11 bases separated the two germline ends. The CDR3 region is CASSYSNRLADTQYF. CDR3 nucleotides: TGTGCCAGCAGTTACTCGAACAGACTTGCAGATACGCAGTATTTT.

This clonotype was counted many times. CDR3 protein: CASSPGLRSGANVLTF. The DNA for the CDR3 is TGCGCCAGCAGCCCCGGACTGCGCTCTGGGGCCAACGTCCTGACTTTC. The chain carries TRBV5-1 and TRBJ2-6; possible D gene TRBD2, 5 bases. CDR1 is SGHRS, CDR2 YFSETQ, per germline. V was pared by 4 bases and J by 0 bases, with 11 bases between. CDR3 length: 16 amino acids.

There are many counts of this clonotype. The chain is built from TRBV4-1 and TRBJ2-2, with 8 bases that match TRBD2. In germline, CDR1 is MGHRA, CDR2 YSYEKL. J was trimmed by 6 bases and V by 8 bases; bases with no gene match: 5. The CDR3 extends over 13 amino acids. This CDR3 is CASRGGWAGELFF. For the CDR3, the DNA is TGCGCCAGCCGGGGGGGCTGGGCCGGGGAGCTGTTTTTT.

The chain recombines TRBV10-3 with TRBJ1-2; unclear D gene. The CDR3 totals 13 residues. CDR1 is ENHRY and CDR2 is SYGVKD in the germline V gene. Trimming removed 3 bases from V and 7 bases from J, with 12 bases in between. The CDR3 nucleotides are TGTGCCATCAGTGACGGACCCCTCGCTGGCTACACCTTC. The encoded protein is CAISDGPLAGYTF.

Ten or more counts support this clonotype. CDR3 bases: TGTGCCAGCAGCTCAGGGTGGTCTGGAAACACCATATATTTT. The encoded protein is CASSSGWSGNTIYF. The chain carries TRBV6-1 and TRBJ1-3, with D possibly matching TRBD1 (5 bases). V was cut by 6 bases and J by 1 base, with 10 bases left in between. Per germline, CDR1 MNHNS and CDR2 SASEGT. The CDR3 is made up of 14 amino acids.

This clonotype has just a few counts. The chain couples TRBV11-2 to TRBJ2-7, with 9 bases fitting TRBD1. The CDR3 totals 14 residues. Germline V gene lookup returns CDR1 SGHAT and CDR2 FQNNGV. V lost 6 bases, J lost 2 bases, and 5 bases stayed unmatched. The CDR3 DNA sequence: TGTGCCAGCAGAGGGGACAGGGCGCCCTACGAGCAGTACTTC. This encodes CASRGDRAPYEQYF.

This clonotype occurred many times. The chain has TRBV5-1 and TRBJ1-4; 8 nucleotides agree with TRBD1. The V and J ends lost 4 bases and 7 bases, in that order; junction bases with no gene match: 12. This CDR3 has 16 amino acids. Germline V CDR1 and CDR2: SGHRS, YFSETQ. CDR3 sequence (DNA): TGCGCCAGCAGCCTCGGGCGGGACAGGAGGATTGAAAAACTGTTTTTT. Translated, it gives CASSLGRDRRIEKLFF.

This clonotype was seen repeatedly, ten times or more. The rearrangement joins TRBV27 to TRBJ1-1, with 11 bases fitting TRBD1. V dropped 2 bases and J dropped 6; count of bases not matched to a gene: 5. This CDR3 region has 15 residues. Germline CDR1 MNHEY, CDR2 SMNVEV (reference sequence). The CDR3 here is CASSLRDRGMPEAFF. The CDR3 bases are TGTGCCAGCAGTTTACGGGACAGGGGGATGCCTGAAGCTTTCTTT.

In this sample, this clonotype turned up many times. The chain recombines TRBV4-2 with TRBJ2-2; 8 positions agree with TRBD1. The CDR3 has 16 residues. J gave up 3 bases and V 4 bases, and 7 bases lay outside the gene matches. CDR1 LGHNA and CDR2 YNFKEQ come from the germline V gene. The CDR3 protein is CASSRQTDRDTGELFF. In DNA form, the CDR3 reads TGTGCCAGCAGCCGACAAACGGACAGGGACACCGGGGAGCTGTTTTTT.

This clonotype occurred many times. The chain joins TRBV7-2 to TRBJ1-5; 8 bases agree with TRBD1. This CDR3 region has 13 residues. V trimming: 3 bases; J trimming: 6 bases; junction bases outside the gene matches: 1. Germline-derived CDR1 and CDR2 are SGHTA and FQGNSA. Here the CDR3 DNA reads TGTGCCAGCAGCTTCAGGGGGCCTCAGCCCCAGCATTTT. Its translation: CASSFRGPQPQHF.

This clonotype was counted only a few times. The gene calls are TRBV5-1 and TRBJ2-5; D is ambiguous. The V gene lost 0 bases and the J gene lost 7 bases, with 13 bases spanning the gap. The length of the CDR3 is 14 residues. Germline V gene lookup returns CDR1 SGHRS and CDR2 YFSETQ. In DNA, the CDR3 is TGCGCCAGCAGCTTGGACAACTTATTCGGGACCCAGTACTTC. Translating gives CASSLDNLFGTQYF.

Of note for this clonotype: A much bigger clone sits one base away, suggesting this may be a read error. The genes are TRBV5-4 and TRBJ2-3; weak D call: TRBD2 (7 bases). Trimming removed 1 base from V and 3 bases from J, with 15 bases in between. The CDR3 has 16 amino acids. Germline loops: CDR1 SGHNT, CDR2 YYREEE (reference sequence). The CDR3 spells CASSLRPGGPTDTQYF. The CDR3 DNA reads as TGTGCCAGCAGCTTGAGGCCGGGGGGCCCTACAGATACGCAGTATTTT.

This clonotype was counted ten times or more. The chain combines TRBV29-1 with TRBJ2-3; D might be TRBD1 (5 bases). Germline CDR1 SQVTM, CDR2 ANQGSEA. Trimming left V 4 bases short and J 3 bases short, with 11 bases between. This CDR3 has 13 amino acids. CDR3 protein: CSVGVSGTDTQYF. CDR3 nucleotides: TGCAGCGTTGGAGTATCAGGGACAGATACGCAGTATTTT.

Ten or more counts support this clonotype. The chain links TRBV12-3 or TRBV12-4 to TRBJ1-6, with a possible D match to TRBD1 (6 bases). This CDR3 region has 15 residues. Deletions cut 7 bases from V and 10 bases from J, with 20 bases between. The CDR3: CASTLQGSKRSPLHF. CDR3 sequence (DNA): TGTGCCAGCACCTTACAGGGTAGTAAACGATCACCCCTCCACTTT.

This clonotype was counted at least ten times. The J gene is TRBJ2-1, the V gene TRBV30; D is undetermined. The CDR3 is 16 amino acids. Trimming took 2 bases from V and 0 from J, leaving 14 bases between them. The germline gives CDR1 GTSNPN, CDR2 SVGIG (reference sequence). The CDR3 loop reads CAWSPPRTYSYNEQFF. In nucleotides, the CDR3 is TGTGCCTGGAGTCCGCCTCGGACCTACTCCTACAATGAGCAGTTCTTC.

In this sample, this clonotype turned up a few times. The genes are TRBV10-1 and TRBJ2-3, with D possibly TRBD2 on 6 matching bases. Germline V CDR1 and CDR2: WNHNN, SYGVQD (reference sequence). The CDR3 contains 15 residues. Trimming removed 3 bases at V and 4 bases at J, with 14 bases between. The chain's CDR3 is CASSDRRVRADTQYF. The CDR3 bases are TGCGCCAGCAGTGATAGGAGGGTGCGGGCAGATACGCAGTATTTT.

The rearrangement uses TRBV20-1 and TRBJ1-1; D perhaps matches TRBD1 (5 bases). Germline V gene lookup returns CDR1 DFQATT and CDR2 SNEGSKA (reference sequence). V was clipped by 2 bases and J by 0 bases, with 10 bases between them. This CDR3 has 14 amino acids. The CDR3 DNA reads as TGCAGTGCTAGACCAGGGTCCATGAACACTGAAGCTTTCTTT. Residues: CSARPGSMNTEAFF.

This clonotype was seen at least ten times. The V gene is TRBV7-2, the J gene TRBJ1-2; D ambiguous. Deletions cut 4 bases from V and 8 bases from J, with 20 bases between. The CDR3 is 15 residues long. Germline V gene sequence: CDR1 SGHTA, CDR2 FQGNSA. The CDR3, as DNA: TGTGCCAGCAGCTCGAGTGGGCCCGGAGGGCAGGGCTACACCTTC. Translating gives CASSSSGPGGQGYTF.

Many counts were recorded for this clonotype. CDR3 loop: CAWSRQETQYF. In nucleotides, the CDR3 is TGTGCCTGGAGCCGACAAGAGACCCAGTACTTC. The chain couples TRBV30 to TRBJ2-5; D gene ambiguous. Deletions cut 3 bases from V and 2 bases from J, with 4 bases between. This CDR3 is 11 amino acids long. Germline values: CDR1 GTSNPN, CDR2 SVGIG (reference sequence).

The chain carries TRBV7-8 and TRBJ2-7, with 7 bases that match TRBD1. J lost 0 bases, V lost 3 bases, and 11 bases had no gene match. Germline loops: CDR1 SGHVS, CDR2 FQNEAQ. CDR3 length: 17 amino acids. For the CDR3, the DNA is TGTGCCAGCAGCTTTACCTACAGGGGAAGGGGCTCCTACGAGCAGTACTTC. Amino acids: CASSFTYRGRGSYEQYF.